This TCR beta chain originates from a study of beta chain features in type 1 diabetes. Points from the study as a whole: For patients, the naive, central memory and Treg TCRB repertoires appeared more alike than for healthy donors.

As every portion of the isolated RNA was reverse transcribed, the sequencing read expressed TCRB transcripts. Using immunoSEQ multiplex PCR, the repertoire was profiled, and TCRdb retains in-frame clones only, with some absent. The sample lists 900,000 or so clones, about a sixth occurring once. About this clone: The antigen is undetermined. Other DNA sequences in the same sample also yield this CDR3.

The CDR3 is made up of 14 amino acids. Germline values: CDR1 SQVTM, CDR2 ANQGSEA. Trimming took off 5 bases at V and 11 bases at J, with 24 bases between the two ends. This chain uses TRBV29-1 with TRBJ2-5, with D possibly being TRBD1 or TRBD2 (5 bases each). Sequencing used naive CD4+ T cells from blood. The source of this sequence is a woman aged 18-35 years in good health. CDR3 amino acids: CSVRDVGLTGAQYF. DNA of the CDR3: TGCAGCGTTAGGGATGTGGGTCTTACCGGGGCTCAGTACTTC.